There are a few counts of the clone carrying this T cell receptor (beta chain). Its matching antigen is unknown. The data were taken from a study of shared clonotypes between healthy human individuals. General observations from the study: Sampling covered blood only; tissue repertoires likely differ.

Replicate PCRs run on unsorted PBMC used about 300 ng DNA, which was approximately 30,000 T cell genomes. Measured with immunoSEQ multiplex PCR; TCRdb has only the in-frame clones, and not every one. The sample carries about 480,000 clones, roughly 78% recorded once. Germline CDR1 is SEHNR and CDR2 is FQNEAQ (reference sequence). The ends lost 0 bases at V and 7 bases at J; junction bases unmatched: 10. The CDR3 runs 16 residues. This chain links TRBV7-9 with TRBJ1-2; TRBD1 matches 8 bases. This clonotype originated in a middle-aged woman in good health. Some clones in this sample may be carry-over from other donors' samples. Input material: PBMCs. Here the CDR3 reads CASSLAGQGFGPGYTF. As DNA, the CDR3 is TGTGCCAGCAGCTTAGCCGGACAGGGCTTTGGGCCTGGCTACACCTTC.